The clone carrying this TCR beta chain came up a few times. This specimen comes from a study of patients and donors after allogeneic stem cell transplantation. TCRdb ran MiXCR on the RT-PCR reads and lists one entry per CDR3 protein. The sample carries 920,000 or so distinct CDR3 sequences, approximately 18% recorded once. The CDR3 spans 14 residues. The V and J ends lost 1 base and 1 base respectively, with 7 bases between them. Sequencing used blood, either unsorted or a sorted T cell fraction (not recorded which). This chain connects TRBV12-3 or TRBV12-4 to TRBJ1-1; D gene ambiguous. The TCR originated in a human donor who was either an allogeneic HSCT recipient or a stem cell or donor lymphocyte infusion donor (not recorded which). It is not recorded whose cells these are; they may come from a transplant donor. CDR3 sequence: CASSLDPPNTEAFF. The DNA of the CDR3 is TGTGCCAGCAGTTTAGATCCACCGAACACTGAAGCTTTCTTT.